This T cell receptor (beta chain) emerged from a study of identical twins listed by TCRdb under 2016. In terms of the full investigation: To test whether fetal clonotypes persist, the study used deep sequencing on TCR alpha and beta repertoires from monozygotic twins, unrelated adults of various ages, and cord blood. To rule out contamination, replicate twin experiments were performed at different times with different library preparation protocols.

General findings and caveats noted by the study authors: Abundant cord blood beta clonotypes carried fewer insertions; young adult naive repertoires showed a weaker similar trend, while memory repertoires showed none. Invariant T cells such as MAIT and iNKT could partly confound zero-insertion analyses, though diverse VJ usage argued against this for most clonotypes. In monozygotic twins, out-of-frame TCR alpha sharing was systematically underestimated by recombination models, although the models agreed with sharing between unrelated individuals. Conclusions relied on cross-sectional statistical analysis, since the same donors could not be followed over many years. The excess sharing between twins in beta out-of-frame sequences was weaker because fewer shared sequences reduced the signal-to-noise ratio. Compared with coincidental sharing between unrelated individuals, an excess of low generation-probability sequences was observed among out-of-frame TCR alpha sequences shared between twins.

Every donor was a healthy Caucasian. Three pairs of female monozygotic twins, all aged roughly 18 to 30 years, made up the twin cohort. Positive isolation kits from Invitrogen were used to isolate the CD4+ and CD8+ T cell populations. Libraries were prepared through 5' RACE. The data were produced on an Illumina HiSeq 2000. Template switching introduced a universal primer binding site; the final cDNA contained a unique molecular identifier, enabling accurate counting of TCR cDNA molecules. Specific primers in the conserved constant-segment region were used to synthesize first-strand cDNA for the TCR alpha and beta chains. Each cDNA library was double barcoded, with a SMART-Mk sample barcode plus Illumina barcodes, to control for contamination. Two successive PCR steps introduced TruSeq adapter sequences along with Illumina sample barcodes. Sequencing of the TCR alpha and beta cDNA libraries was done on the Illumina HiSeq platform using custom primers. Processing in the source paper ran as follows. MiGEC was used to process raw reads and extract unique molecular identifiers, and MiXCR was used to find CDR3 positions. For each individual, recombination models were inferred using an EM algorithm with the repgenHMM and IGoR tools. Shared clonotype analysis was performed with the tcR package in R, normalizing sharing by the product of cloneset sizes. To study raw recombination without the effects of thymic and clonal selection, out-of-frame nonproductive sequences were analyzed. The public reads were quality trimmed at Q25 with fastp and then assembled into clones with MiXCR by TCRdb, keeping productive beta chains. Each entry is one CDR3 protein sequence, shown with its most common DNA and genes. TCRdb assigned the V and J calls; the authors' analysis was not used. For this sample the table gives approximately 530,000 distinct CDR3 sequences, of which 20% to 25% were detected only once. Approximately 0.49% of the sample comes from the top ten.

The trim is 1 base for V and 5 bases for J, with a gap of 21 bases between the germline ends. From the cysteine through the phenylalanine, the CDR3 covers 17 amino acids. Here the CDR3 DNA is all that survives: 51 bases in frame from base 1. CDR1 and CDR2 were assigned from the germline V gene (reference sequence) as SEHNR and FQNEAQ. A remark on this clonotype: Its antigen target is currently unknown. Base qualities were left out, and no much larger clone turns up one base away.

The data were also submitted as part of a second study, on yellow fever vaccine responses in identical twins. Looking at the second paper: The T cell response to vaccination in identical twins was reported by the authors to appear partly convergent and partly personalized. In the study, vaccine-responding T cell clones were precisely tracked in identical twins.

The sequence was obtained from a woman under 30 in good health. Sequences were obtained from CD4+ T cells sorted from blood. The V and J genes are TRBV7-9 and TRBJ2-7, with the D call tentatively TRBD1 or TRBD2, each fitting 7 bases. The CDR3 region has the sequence CASSLEGGGGIKDEQYF. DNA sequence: TGTGCCAGCAGCTTAGAGGGGGGAGGGGGCATCAAAGACGAGCAGTACTTC.